The rows below give T cell receptor beta chains drawn from one sample of a study of molecular identifiers for immune sequencing clone quantification. TCRdb reanalysed the PCR reads using MiXCR and keeps one entry per CDR3 protein. The data contain 490,000 or so distinct CDR3 sequences, approximately 25% of them singletons. The specimen was naive CD8+ T cells from blood, with Jurkat cell RNA spiked in. Source of these receptors: a human donor in good health. Some libraries in this study had Jurkat cell RNA spiked in. CDR3s include the opening cysteine and the closing phenylalanine or tryptophan. Each record gives: V gene, J gene, clone size, D gene, CDR3 DNA, CDR3 protein. The D gene is left open where the match is weak. Clone size is given for some rows only: seen once, a few or many times, or a class if the clone is expanded.

TRBV7-2	TRBJ1-1	many	.	TGTGCCAGCAGCTTAGCGCTCAGGGCTGAAGCTTTCTTT	CASSLALRAEAFF
TRBV29-1	TRBJ2-2	many	TRBD2	TGCAGCGTCGGTAGCGGGTATAACACCGGGGAGCTGTTTTTT	CSVGSGYNTGELFF
TRBV3-1	TRBJ2-3	.	.	TGTGCCAGCCGCAGCACCGCCACAGATACGCAGTATTTT	CASRSTATDTQYF
TRBV6-2/TRBV6-3	TRBJ2-4	.	TRBD1	TGTGCCAGCAGTTACTCGACTCCCGGGACAGAGACATATAGTACCTTAGCCAAAAACATTCAGTACTTC	CASSYSTPGTETYSTLAKNIQYF
TRBV30	TRBJ2-7	.	.	TGTGCCTGGAGTCCCCTTACGCAGGGGTCCTACGAGCAGTACTTC	CAWSPLTQGSYEQYF
TRBV4-3	TRBJ2-1	.	.	TGCGCCAGCAGCCAAGATTTTGGGCAGGGCCACTACAATGAGCAGTTCTTC	CASSQDFGQGHYNEQFF
TRBV9	TRBJ1-1	.	TRBD1	TGTGCCAGCAGCCCTGGGGGACAGGGATTGACTGAAGCTTTCTTT	CASSPGGQGLTEAFF
TRBV5-1	TRBJ2-1	few	.	TGCGCCAGCAGCCAGGGACGGAACTCCTACAATGAGCAGTTCTTC	CASSQGRNSYNEQFF
TRBV12-3/TRBV12-4	TRBJ2-7	few	.	TGTGCCAGCAGTTTCTCGTGGTCATTGGGAGAGGTCTACGAGCAGTACTTC	CASSFSWSLGEVYEQYF
TRBV7-6	TRBJ2-1	few	.	TGTGCCAGCAGCTTAGGAGAGGCTAGGTACAATGAGCAGTTCTTC	CASSLGEARYNEQFF
TRBV5-4	TRBJ2-3	many	TRBD2	TGTGCCAGCAGCTCAGGACTAGCTGCGACAGATACGCAGTATTTT	CASSSGLAATDTQYF
TRBV3-1	TRBJ2-3	.	.	TGTGCCAGCAGCCAACCGGGAGTCGTAGATACGCAGTATTTT	CASSQPGVVDTQYF
TRBV2	TRBJ2-2	many	TRBD1	TGTGCCAGAGGGGACAGGGTTAACACCGGGGAGCTGTTTTTT	CARGDRVNTGELFF
TRBV27	TRBJ2-1	few	.	TGTGCCAGCAGTCGGGTAGCGGAGAATGAGCAGTTCTTC	CASSRVAENEQFF
TRBV6-5	TRBJ1-1	.	.	TGTGCCACCGGGCCGGGTGCTCTCATCGCCACTGAAGCTTTCTTT	CATGPGALIATEAFF
TRBV19	TRBJ2-3	many	.	TGTGCCAGTAGTATGGGGCTAGTTCCTAGCACAGATACGCAGTATTTT	CASSMGLVPSTDTQYF
TRBV6-6	TRBJ2-7	.	TRBD1	TGTGCCAGCAGTTACTGGGACAGGGGTAGCTCCTACGAGCAGTACTTC	CASSYWDRGSSYEQYF
TRBV7-9	TRBJ1-2	few	.	TGTGCCAGCAGCCCGTATACTAGGGACACCTTAAACTATGGCTACACCTTC	CASSPYTRDTLNYGYTF
TRBV18	TRBJ1-2	.	.	TGTGCCAGCTCACCAATTCGAGGTTACAACTATGGCTACACCTTC	CASSPIRGYNYGYTF
TRBV5-5	TRBJ1-1	many	TRBD1	TGTGCCAGCAGCCCGACGGACAGGGTAAGGACTGAAGCTTTCTTT	CASSPTDRVRTEAFF
TRBV7-3	TRBJ2-7	few	.	TGTGCCAGCAGCTTATATCCAGGTGGGGGATACGAGCAGTACTTC	CASSLYPGGGYEQYF
TRBV19	TRBJ2-7	few	TRBD1	TGTGCCAGTAGTACCCACGACAGGGAGAGGACCTACGAGCAGTACTTC	CASSTHDRERTYEQYF
TRBV20-1	TRBJ2-7	.	TRBD1	TGCAGTGCTCGGGACAGGAGCAAGGGCGAGCAGTACTTC	CSARDRSKGEQYF
TRBV28	TRBJ2-1	.	TRBD1	TGTGCCAGCAGTTTGTTAGGGGGCTCCGGGAATGAGCAGTTCTTC	CASSLLGGSGNEQFF
TRBV5-4	TRBJ2-7	many	TRBD2	TGTGCCAGCAGCGAGGGACTAGCGGGTCACGAGCAGTACTTC	CASSEGLAGHEQYF
TRBV5-4	TRBJ2-7	.	TRBD2	TGTGCCAGCAAAATCTCTGGCGGGACTAGGGACTACGAGCAGTACTTC	CASKISGGTRDYEQYF
TRBV18	TRBJ1-1	.	.	TGTGCCAGCGCAGGGGTTGGCACTGAAGCTTTCTTT	CASAGVGTEAFF
TRBV6-1	TRBJ2-7	many	.	TGTGCCAGCAGTGATCAGATGACCCCCTACGAGCAGTACTTC	CASSDQMTPYEQYF
TRBV5-1	TRBJ2-2	.	.	TGCGCCAGCAGCTTGGAGGCGGAGAGCACTGGGGAGCTGTTTTTT	CASSLEAESTGELFF
TRBV6-2/TRBV6-3	TRBJ1-1	.	.	TGTGCCAGCAGTTACGAGTCTACCGGGGCAGGATACATGAACACTGAAGCTTTCTTT	CASSYESTGAGYMNTEAFF
TRBV5-1	TRBJ1-1	.	.	TGCGCCAGCAGCTCCACCTTCGGGGCCACTGAAGCTTTCTTT	CASSSTFGATEAFF
TRBV4-3	TRBJ2-4	.	.	TGCGCCAGCAGCCAAGATTGGAGGTCGAGACTAGCCAAAAACATTCAGTACTTC	CASSQDWRSRLAKNIQYF
TRBV13	TRBJ2-1	many	TRBD1	TGTGCCAGCAGCGGAGGTCAGGGGGCAGGGTACAATGAGCAGTTCTTC	CASSGGQGAGYNEQFF
TRBV5-6	TRBJ2-7	few	TRBD2	TGTGCCAGCAGCCTTCCGACTAGCGGGACCCGTTTAAGATACGAGCAGTACTTC	CASSLPTSGTRLRYEQYF
TRBV24-1	TRBJ2-1	many	.	TGTGCCACCAGTGACCAGGGATCCTACAATGAGCAGTTCTTC	CATSDQGSYNEQFF
TRBV15	TRBJ2-5	few	.	TGTGCCACCAGCGGGGGACGGAGGGGAGGAGAGACCCAGTACTTC	CATSGGRRGGETQYF
TRBV12-3/TRBV12-4	TRBJ1-1	many	.	TGTGCCAGCAGTCCACTGACAGGGAACACTGAAGCTTTCTTT	CASSPLTGNTEAFF
TRBV6-2/TRBV6-3	TRBJ1-6	.	.	TGTGCCAGCAGTAACGGGATCTGGGGGATCGGCTCCTATAATTCACCCCTCCACTTT	CASSNGIWGIGSYNSPLHF
TRBV19	TRBJ1-4	few	.	TGTGCCAGTACCTGGGGGCATTCGGGTGAAAAACTGTTTTTT	CASTWGHSGEKLFF
TRBV4-3	TRBJ2-7	few	.	TGCGCCAGCAGCCAAGATCGGTCTGGAGGTTTGGAGCAGTACTTC	CASSQDRSGGLEQYF
TRBV5-1	TRBJ2-3	.	.	TGCGCCAGCAGCTTTCGGGGGGCCTCCACAGATACGCAGTATTTT	CASSFRGASTDTQYF
TRBV12-3/TRBV12-4	TRBJ2-3	.	.	TGTGCCAGCAGTCTAGGAGATACGCCGTATTTT	CASSLGDTPYF
TRBV20-1	TRBJ1-1	many	.	TGCAGTGCAACCGGGACACAATACATGAACACTGAAGCTTTCTTT	CSATGTQYMNTEAFF
TRBV4-3	TRBJ2-1	.	TRBD1	TGCGCCAGCAGCCAAGACCGGACAGGGGGTGTCAATGAGCAGTTCTTC	CASSQDRTGGVNEQFF
TRBV12-3/TRBV12-4	TRBJ2-2	many	.	TGTGCCAGCAGTTTAATTCCCAGAACAACGAACACCGGGGAGCTGTTTTTT	CASSLIPRTTNTGELFF
TRBV6-5	TRBJ2-7	.	TRBD2	TGTGCCAGCAGTTACTGGACTAGCGGGAGTTACGAGCAGTACTTC	CASSYWTSGSYEQYF
TRBV29-1	TRBJ2-7	many	.	TGCAGCGTGGCGGGTAGAGGTTCCTACGAGCAGTACTTC	CSVAGRGSYEQYF
TRBV7-2	TRBJ2-7	.	.	TGTGCCAGCAGCGCATCACAGGGCTACGAGCAGTACTTC	CASSASQGYEQYF
TRBV30	TRBJ1-1	few	.	TGTGCCTGGAGTATTGAGGGGGTAACTTTCGCTTTCTTT	CAWSIEGVTFAFF
TRBV28	TRBJ1-5	many	.	TGTGCCAGCAAGAGTCATAGCAATCAGCCCCAGCATTTT	CASKSHSNQPQHF
TRBV7-8	TRBJ2-5	many	.	TGTGCCAGCAGCTTAGAGGGACGGACAAACCAAGAGACCCAGTACTTC	CASSLEGRTNQETQYF
TRBV6-5	TRBJ2-7	.	.	TGTGCCAGCAGTTACTACAGTTCGGGAGCCTACGAGCAGTACTTC	CASSYYSSGAYEQYF
TRBV9	TRBJ2-3	.	.	TGTGCCAGCGGCGTGGGGTTCTCGGATACGCAGTATTTT	CASGVGFSDTQYF
TRBV4-1	TRBJ2-3	.	TRBD2	TGCGCCAGCAGCCGCCTTCTAGCGGGAGAAACAGATACGCAGTATTTT	CASSRLLAGETDTQYF
TRBV5-6	TRBJ2-1	.	TRBD2	TGTGCCAGCAGCTTGGGAGTTCCGGACGGGGGGAGCGACAATGAGCAGTTCTTC	CASSLGVPDGGSDNEQFF
TRBV14	TRBJ2-5	.	.	TGTGCCAGCAGCAAAGGGTCACCCCCTAAAGAGACCCAATACTTC	CASSKGSPPKETQYF
TRBV6-2/TRBV6-3	TRBJ1-1	.	TRBD1	TGTGCCAGCAGTTACTCGGACAGGGCGAACACTGAAGCTTTCTTT	CASSYSDRANTEAFF